This note documents a single TCR beta chain sequence. These data belong to a study of blood T cell repertoires in COVID-19. CDR3 length: 19 amino acids. Germline lookup yields CDR1 MNHEY and CDR2 SVGEGT. The trim removed 6 bases at V and 2 bases at J, leaving 19 bases unmatched. In the original analysis: By means of reference gene primer amplification, nucleated cell counts were estimated. The assay was immunoSEQ multiplex PCR, and TCRdb's table has in-frame clones only and misses some. For V, J and clone size, that table is used; D and trimming come from the DNA. The data contain about 190,000 clones, about 77% of them seen just once; the ten biggest clones take up 2.5% to 3.5%.

The clonotype comes from a woman aged 80 or over with active or convalescent COVID-19. This sequence joins TRBV6-2 or TRBV6-3 and TRBJ2-7, with TRBD1 identical over 10 bases. Sequenced: peripheral blood. The CDR3 DNA is TGTGCCAGCAGCTTATGGGACAGGGGACTCCGCAGGCCTACCTACGAGCAGTACTTC. Translating it yields CASSLWDRGLRRPTYEQYF.